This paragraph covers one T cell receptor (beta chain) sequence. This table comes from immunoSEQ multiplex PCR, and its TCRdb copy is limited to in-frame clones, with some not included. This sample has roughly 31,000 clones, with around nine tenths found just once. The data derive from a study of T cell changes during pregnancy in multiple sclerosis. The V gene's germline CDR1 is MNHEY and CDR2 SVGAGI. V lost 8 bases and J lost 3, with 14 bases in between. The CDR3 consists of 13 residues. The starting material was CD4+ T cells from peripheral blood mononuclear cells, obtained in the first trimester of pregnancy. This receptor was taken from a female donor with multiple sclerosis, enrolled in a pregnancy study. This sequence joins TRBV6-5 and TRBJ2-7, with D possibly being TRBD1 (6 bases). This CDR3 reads CASHPGQIYEQYF. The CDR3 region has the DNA TGTGCCAGCCATCCGGGACAAATCTACGAGCAGTACTTC.